Following are 24 T cell receptor beta chains from one sample sequenced in a study of graft-versus-host responses after intestinal transplantation. The antigens of these receptors remain unknown. Sequencing was performed with immunoSEQ multiplex PCR; in TCRdb, only in-frame clones are kept and a portion is missing. The profile covers around 110,000 clones, with roughly 89% appearing a single time and over 0.6% taken by the ten largest. Sequencing used unstimulated CD4+ T cells sorted from spleen or lymph node cells, obtained before transplant. These receptors were collected from a human donor who was the organ donor for an intestinal transplant.

The chain couples TRBV6-1 to TRBJ2-5, with no clear D. CDR1 and CDR2 from the germline V gene are MNHNS and SASEGT. The CDR3 runs 10 residues. V lost 7 bases, J lost 5 bases, and 5 bases lay in between. The CDR3 reads CASNRETQYF. As DNA, the CDR3 is TGTGCCAGCAATAGGGAGACCCAGTACTTC.

The chain combines TRBV27 with TRBJ2-2; 7 bases line up with TRBD1. CDR3 length: 15 amino acids. V trimming: 2 bases; J trimming: 3 bases; junction bases outside the gene matches: 3. Germline V CDR1 and CDR2: MNHEY, SMNVEV (reference sequence). The CDR3 reads CASSLRGGDTGELFF. CDR3 bases: TGTGCCAGCAGTTTAAGAGGGGGCGACACCGGGGAGCTGTTTTTT.

This clone was seen more than once but under ten times. The V and J genes are TRBV5-6 and TRBJ1-2; tentative D call: TRBD1 (6 bases). Germline CDR1 is SGHDT and CDR2 is YYEEEE. V dropped 2 bases and J dropped 0 bases, with 20 bases sitting between them. The CDR3 has 18 residues. Written as DNA, the CDR3 is TGTGCCAGCAGCTTTGGACCCGAGGAGACAGGCTCTAACTATGGCTACACCTTC. It encodes CASSFGPEETGSNYGYTF.

The chain uses TRBV11-3 and TRBJ2-7, with 12 bases aligning to TRBD1. The CDR3 is 15 residues long. With V trimmed by 2 bases and J by 8 bases, 7 bases remained unmatched. Germline V gene data show CDR1 as SGHNT and CDR2 as YENEEA. CDR3 nucleotide sequence: TGTGCCAGCAGCTTACAAGGGACAGGGGGCCAAAAGCAGTACTTC. Its protein is CASSLQGTGGQKQYF.

The chain employs TRBV19 and TRBJ2-1, with 10 nucleotides matching TRBD1. The length of the CDR3 is 16 residues. Germline V gene sequence: CDR1 LNHDA, CDR2 SQIVND (reference sequence). The V gene end was trimmed by 5 bases and the J gene end by 4 bases; junction bases not matched to a gene: 8. CDR3 in amino acids: CASSPNEGQGYNEQFF. CDR3 bases: TGTGCCAGTAGTCCTAATGAGGGACAGGGGTACAATGAGCAGTTCTTC. Looking up the rest from reference TRBV19 and TRBJ2-1 gives the full variable domain: DGGITQSPKYLFRKEGQNVTLSCEQNLNHDAMYWYRQDPGQGLRLIYYSQIVNDFQKGDIAEGYSVSREKKESFPLTVTSAQKNPTAFYLCASSPNEGQGYNEQFFGPGTRLTVL.

This chain links TRBV5-1 with TRBJ2-3; 7 bases line up with TRBD1. Trimming took 5 bases from V and 1 from J; bases not matched to a gene: 4. CDR1 is SGHRS and CDR2 is YFSETQ in the germline V gene. This CDR3 contains 14 residues. CDR3 nucleotide sequence: TGCGCCAGCAGGCCCGGGACAGGCACAGATACGCAGTATTTT. Translating it yields CASRPGTGTDTQYF.

The genes are TRBV7-9 and TRBJ2-3; D unclear. The CDR3 covers 12 residues. Germline lookup yields CDR1 SEHNR and CDR2 FQNEAQ (reference sequence). V lost 1 base and J lost 4, with 3 bases in between. Here the CDR3 reads CASSLVADTQYF. In DNA form, the CDR3 reads TGTGCCAGCAGCTTAGTCGCAGATACGCAGTATTTT.

This clone came up once. The chain joins TRBV27 to TRBJ2-7; possibly TRBD1 or TRBD2 for D (5 bases each). V was clipped by 10 bases and J by 4 bases, with 20 bases between them. CDR3 size: 14 residues. Germline V lookup: CDR1 MNHEY, CDR2 SMNVEV (reference sequence). Here the CDR3 DNA reads TGTGCCACCCCGATTGGGACCCCCCCTTACGAGCAGTACTTC. Its protein is CATPIGTPPYEQYF.

The chain recombines TRBV6-5 with TRBJ2-7; TRBD2 aligns across 7 bases. Losses at the gene ends were 0 bases for V and 2 bases for J; bases not matched to a gene: 4. This CDR3 region has 15 residues. Germline V gene data show CDR1 as MNHEY and CDR2 as SVGAGI. The CDR3 here is CASSYSPGGPYEQYF. For the CDR3, the DNA is TGTGCCAGCAGTTACTCCCCGGGAGGACCCTACGAGCAGTACTTC.

The J gene is TRBJ1-4, the V gene TRBV7-6; 9 bases match TRBD1. Germline V gene lookup returns CDR1 SGHVS and CDR2 FNYEAQ. The V and J ends lost 2 bases and 6 bases, in that order; junction bases with no gene match: 7. The CDR3 spans 16 residues. Here the CDR3 DNA reads TGTGCCAGCAGCTTAAACCCCGGGACAGGGTATGAAAAACTGTTTTTT. As protein: CASSLNPGTGYEKLFF.

This clone was observed a single time. This rearrangement joins TRBV14 to TRBJ1-3; D is unresolved. Germline V gene sequence: CDR1 SGHDN, CDR2 FVKESK. Trimming stripped 5 bases from V and 10 bases from J, with 18 bases between. The CDR3 sequence is 14 residues long. The CDR3 spells CASSYTQLWNTIYF. The CDR3 nucleotides read TGTGCCAGCAGCTACACCCAGCTCTGGAATACCATATATTTT.

The chain is built from TRBV21-1 and TRBJ1-2. TRBV21-1 is a listed pseudogene. This CDR3 comprises 17 residues. The CDR3 region has the DNA TGTGCCAGCAGCCCTCCTCGGGAACAGGAATTCATGCATGGCTACACCTTC. Amino acid sequence: CASSPPREQEFMHGYTF.

This clone has just a few counts. The V call is TRBV4-3, the J call TRBJ1-1; D unclear. The CDR3 extends over 10 amino acids. Germline values: CDR1 LGHNA, CDR2 YSLEER. The V end was cut by 8 bases, the J end by 2 bases, with 3 bases between. The CDR3 DNA reads as TGCGCCAGCGGTAACACTGAAGCTTTCTTT. Amino acid sequence: CASGNTEAFF.

This clone occurred many times. The rearrangement uses TRBV7-9 and TRBJ2-2; D is undetermined. Germline V gives CDR1 SEHNR, CDR2 FQNEAQ (reference sequence). V lost 5 bases to trimming and J lost 1 base, with 17 bases between them. This CDR3 contains 17 residues. The CDR3 nucleotides are TGTGCCAGCAGCCCAAGCTCATGGACGGTGAACACCGGGGAGCTGTTTTTT. This sequence encodes CASSPSSWTVNTGELFF.

The V gene is TRBV11-3, the J gene TRBJ2-2, with TRBD2 as a possible D gene (5 bases). Trimming took 5 bases from V and 3 from J, leaving 13 bases between them. The CDR3 runs 15 residues. The germline gives CDR1 SGHNT, CDR2 YENEEA. The CDR3 DNA reads TGTGCCAGCAGCCCCGGTAAAGCGGACACCGGGGAGCTGTTTTTT. Translated: CASSPGKADTGELFF.

The rearrangement joins TRBV6-1 to TRBJ1-1, with D tentatively TRBD1 (5 bases). The CDR3 length is 15 residues. The V end lost 1 base, the J end lost 4 bases, and 13 bases lay between the germline ends. Germline CDR1 MNHNS, CDR2 SASEGT. The DNA of the CDR3 is TGTGCCAGCAGTGAAGGGTCCTGGGACGGCACTGAAGCTTTCTTT. Translation gives CASSEGSWDGTEAFF.

The chain links TRBV11-2 to TRBJ1-6; D is undetermined. V was trimmed by 5 bases and J by 5 bases, leaving 16 bases between them. Per the germline V gene, CDR1 is SGHAT and CDR2 is FQNNGV. The CDR3 contains 16 residues. Here the CDR3 DNA reads TGTGCCAGCAGCCGCGACCGGGCCTCAAATAATTCACCCCTCCACTTT. Translated, it gives CASSRDRASNNSPLHF.

The chain joins TRBV19 to TRBJ2-2, with D possibly being TRBD2 (5 bases). This CDR3 comprises 13 residues. The V end was cut by 11 bases, the J end by 0 bases, with 10 bases between. Germline V gene lookup returns CDR1 LNHDA and CDR2 SQIVND (reference sequence). CDR3 sequence (DNA): TGTGCCGGCCGGGGTTCGAACACCGGGGAGCTGTTTTTT. It translates to CAGRGSNTGELFF.

The chain is built from TRBV10-3 and TRBJ2-3; D is tentatively TRBD1 or TRBD2 (5 bases each). The CDR3 loop spans 14 amino acids. From germline, CDR1 is ENHRY and CDR2 SYGVKD. V was trimmed by 10 bases and J by 0 bases, leaving 14 bases between them. CDR3: CATRELGSTDTQYF. As DNA, the CDR3 is TGTGCCACCAGGGAGTTGGGTAGCACAGATACGCAGTATTTT.

The J gene is TRBJ2-7, the V gene TRBV2, with 10 bases identical to TRBD2. Trimming removed 1 base from V and 3 bases from J; junction bases left unmatched: 0. The germline V gene encodes CDR1 SNHLY and CDR2 FYNNEI. The CDR3 extends over 14 amino acids. The CDR3 DNA sequence: TGTGCCAGCAGTGAAGGACTAGCGGGCTACGAGCAGTACTTC. Amino acid sequence: CASSEGLAGYEQYF.

This clone appeared a few times. The CDR3 spells CASRGETGELFF. The CDR3, as DNA: TGCGCCAGCAGGGGGGAGACCGGGGAGCTGTTTTTT. This chain connects TRBV10-1 to TRBJ2-2; D is tentatively TRBD1 or TRBD2 (5 bases each). V lost 6 bases and J 5 bases, leaving 7 bases between the germline ends. The germline V gene encodes CDR1 WNHNN and CDR2 SYGVQD (reference sequence). The CDR3 consists of 12 residues.

The V call is TRBV6-1, the J call TRBJ2-1; 8 positions agree with TRBD2. The J segment lost 0 bases and the V segment lost 7 bases, leaving 2 bases of the junction unmatched. Per the germline V gene, CDR1 is MNHNS and CDR2 is SASEGT. There are 14 residues in the CDR3. CDR3 residues: CASNSGNSYNEQFF. As DNA, the CDR3 is TGTGCCAGCAATAGCGGGAACTCCTACAATGAGCAGTTCTTC.

This clone was seen a handful of times. V gene TRBV5-1 combines with J gene TRBJ1-4; no clear D. Deletions cut 0 bases from V and 0 bases from J, with 6 bases between. This CDR3 region has 15 residues. Germline lookup yields CDR1 SGHRS and CDR2 YFSETQ. The CDR3, as DNA: TGCGCCAGCAGCTTGGGGGCCGCAACTAATGAAAAACTGTTTTTT. It specifies CASSLGAATNEKLFF.

V usage is TRBV10-3 and J usage is TRBJ2-1; 7 bases align to TRBD2. The CDR3 consists of 14 residues. The J segment lost 1 base and the V segment lost 7 bases, leaving 4 bases of the junction unmatched. Germline V gene lookup returns CDR1 ENHRY and CDR2 SYGVKD. CDR3 DNA: TGTGCCATCAAAGCGGGACCGTCCTACAATGAGCAGTTCTTC. This gives the protein CAIKAGPSYNEQFF.